The next 6 T cell receptor beta chains were all read from a single sample in a study of blood T cell repertoires in COVID-19 (TCRdb year 2020). The library was prepared using the immunoSEQ multiplex PCR assay. TCRdb re-hosts the immuneACCESS table, in-frame sequences only. Its copies lack some clones; in the studies checked, an unresolved V gene accounts for under half of them, and the cause for the rest is not known. The sample table records about 410,000 clones; 89% of these occur just once. Jointly, the top ten make up about 1.6% of the sample. The material sequenced was peripheral blood. These receptors were taken from a woman aged 40 to 50 with COVID-19, enrolled during active disease.

This chain connects TRBV2 to TRBJ1-2; TRBD1 might be the D (5 bases). The CDR3 is 12 amino acids. V lost 9 bases and J 3 bases, leaving 11 bases between the germline ends. CDR1 and CDR2 (germline): SNHLY, FYNNEI. The CDR3 DNA follows: TGTGCCAGGAAAGACAGAGACTATGGCTACACCTTC. Encoded protein: CARKDRDYGYTF.

The chain is built from TRBV11-2 and TRBJ1-6, with 9 bases that match TRBD1. CDR1 and CDR2 (germline): SGHAT, FQNNGV. The CDR3 is 14 residues long. The trim removed 4 bases at V and 9 bases at J, leaving 4 bases unmatched. The CDR3 DNA reads TGTGCCAGCAGCTCACGGGACAGGGCTTCACCCCTCCACTTT. Translating it yields CASSSRDRASPLHF. The full variable domain, with the rest looked up from reference TRBV11-2 and TRBJ1-6, is EAGVAQSPRYKIIEKRQSVAFWCNPISGHATLYWYQQILGQGPKLLIQFQNNGVVDDSQLPKDRFSAERLKGVDSTLKIQPAKLEDSAVYLCASSSRDRASPLHFGNGTRLTVT.

J is TRBJ1-1 and V is TRBV11-2, with D possibly being TRBD1 (6 bases). This CDR3 region has 14 residues. V was pared by 4 bases and J by 5 bases, with 14 bases between. The V gene's germline CDR1 is SGHAT and CDR2 FQNNGV. For the CDR3, the DNA is TGTGCCAGCAGCTCGGGGCAGGGGATAACTGAAGCTTTCTTT. It translates to CASSSGQGITEAFF. Together with reference TRBV11-2 and TRBJ1-1, the CDR3 gives the full variable domain: EAGVAQSPRYKIIEKRQSVAFWCNPISGHATLYWYQQILGQGPKLLIQFQNNGVVDDSQLPKDRFSAERLKGVDSTLKIQPAKLEDSAVYLCASSSGQGITEAFFGQGTRLTVV.

This sequence joins TRBV2 and TRBJ1-1; no firm D call. CDR3 length: 16 amino acids. The germline V gene encodes CDR1 SNHLY and CDR2 FYNNEI. The ends were cut back, 4 bases at V and 4 bases at J, with 19 bases in the middle. The CDR3 DNA reads as TGTGCCAGCAGTGGAGTCTGGAGAGTGGGAGGCACTGAAGCTTTCTTT. Translation: CASSGVWRVGGTEAFF.

J is TRBJ2-7 and V is TRBV5-1; 7 bases agree with TRBD1. The CDR3 loop spans 14 amino acids. The junction had 11 bases not matched to a gene; V was cut back by 4 bases and J by 7 bases. The V gene's germline CDR1 is SGHRS and CDR2 YFSETQ. CDR3 protein: CASSDHRQGGEQYF. In nucleotides, the CDR3 is TGCGCCAGCAGCGATCATCGACAGGGCGGAGAGCAGTACTTC.

The chain uses TRBV4-2 and TRBJ2-1; TRBD1 aligns across 10 bases. The CDR3 extends over 17 amino acids. The V gene end was trimmed by 2 bases and the J gene end by 5 bases; junction bases not matched to a gene: 9. CDR1 is LGHNA, CDR2 YNFKEQ, per germline. CDR3 sequence: CASSQRGTGVFDNEQFF. DNA for the CDR3: TGTGCCAGCAGCCAACGCGGGACAGGGGTTTTCGACAATGAGCAGTTCTTC.